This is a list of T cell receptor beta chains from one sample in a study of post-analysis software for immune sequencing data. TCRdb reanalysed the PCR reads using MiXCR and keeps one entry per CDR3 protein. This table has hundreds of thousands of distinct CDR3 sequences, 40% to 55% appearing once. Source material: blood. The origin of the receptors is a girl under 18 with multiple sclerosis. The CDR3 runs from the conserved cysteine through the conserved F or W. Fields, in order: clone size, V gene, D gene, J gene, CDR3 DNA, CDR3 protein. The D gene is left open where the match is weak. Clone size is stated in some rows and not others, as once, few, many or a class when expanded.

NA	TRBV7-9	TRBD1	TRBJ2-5	TGTGCCAGCAGTCATCAAGGGGGCTATCATCAAGAGACCCAGTACTTC	CASSHQGGYHQETQYF
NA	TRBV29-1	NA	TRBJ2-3	TGCAGCGTCGCACTGGGACTCGCGGGGCGTCCGGGTACGCAGTATTTT	CSVALGLAGRPGTQYF
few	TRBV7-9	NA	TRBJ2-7	TGTGCCAGCAGCTCCTTATCCGGGTCCTTAGTCCTGCAGTACTTC	CASSSLSGSLVLQYF
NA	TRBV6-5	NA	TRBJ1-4	TGTGCCAGCAGTGACGGACCGGATGAAAAACTGTTTTTT	CASSDGPDEKLFF
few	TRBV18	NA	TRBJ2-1	TGTGCCAGCTCACTGGACCGAAGATCCCCGGAGCAGTTCTTC	CASSLDRRSPEQFF
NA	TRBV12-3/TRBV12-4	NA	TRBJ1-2	TGTGCCAGCAGTTTAAGGGGTCGAGGGGATGGCTACACCTTC	CASSLRGRGDGYTF
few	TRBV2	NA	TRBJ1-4	TGTGCCAGCAGGGCCAGCCCCGCAACTAATGAAAAACTGTTTTTT	CASRASPATNEKLFF
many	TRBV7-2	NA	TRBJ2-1	TGTGCCAGCAGCCGGACGGGAATATCCTACAATGAGCAGTTCTTC	CASSRTGISYNEQFF
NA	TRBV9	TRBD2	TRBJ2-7	TGTGCCAGCAGCGTAGGGGGGGGGACTAGCGACGAGCAGTACTTC	CASSVGGGTSDEQYF
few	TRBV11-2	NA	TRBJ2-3	TGTGCCAGCAGTCCTCAGTGGGGAGGTGGCACAGATACGCAGTATTTT	CASSPQWGGGTDTQYF
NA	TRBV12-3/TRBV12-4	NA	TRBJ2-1	TGTGCCAGCAGTTGGGAGGCCAACTCCTACAATGAGCAGTTCTTC	CASSWEANSYNEQFF
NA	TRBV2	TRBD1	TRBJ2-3	TGTGCCAGCGGTAGGACAGGGGGCGCAGCTACGCAGTATTTT	CASGRTGGAATQYF
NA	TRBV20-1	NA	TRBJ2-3	TGCAGTGCTAGACCGGCAGGGTGGGATACGCAGTATTTT	CSARPAGWDTQYF
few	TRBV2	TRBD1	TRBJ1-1	TGTGCCAGCAGTAGGACAGGGACTGAAGCTTTCTTT	CASSRTGTEAFF
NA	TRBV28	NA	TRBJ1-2	TGTGCCAGCAGTTTTGCAGGGCTCTATGGCTACACCTTC	CASSFAGLYGYTF
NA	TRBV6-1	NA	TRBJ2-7	TGTGCCAGCAGTGAAGAAGAATTACCAAACTACGAGCAGTACTTC	CASSEEELPNYEQYF
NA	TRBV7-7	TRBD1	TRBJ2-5	TGTGCTAGCAGCGCGGGACAGGGGGCAGAGACCCAGTACTTC	CASSAGQGAETQYF
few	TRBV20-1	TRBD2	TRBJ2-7	TGCAGTGCTAGAGCGGATAGCGGGATTTACGAGCAGTACTTC	CSARADSGIYEQYF
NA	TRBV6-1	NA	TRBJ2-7	TGTGCCAGCACCCCAGTACAGGGACCCTACGAGCAGTACTTC	CASTPVQGPYEQYF
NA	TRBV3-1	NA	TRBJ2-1	TGTGCCAGCAGCCAAGGTAGCAGCTATGGGGATGAGCAGGTCTTC	CASSQGSSYGDEQVF
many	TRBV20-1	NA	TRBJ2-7	TGCAGTGCTAGAGATACGGGCACCTACGAGCAGTACTTC	CSARDTGTYEQYF
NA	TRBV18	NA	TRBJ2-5	TGTGCCAGCTCACCATTTAGGCAGGCAAATCAAGAGACCCAGTACTTC	CASSPFRQANQETQYF
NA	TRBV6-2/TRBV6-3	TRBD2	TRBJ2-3	TGTGCCAGCAGTGACCGCAGCGGGGATGCACAAGATACGCAGTATTTT	CASSDRSGDAQDTQYF
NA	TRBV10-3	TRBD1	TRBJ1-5	TGTGCCATCAGCGATGGACAGGGGAGCAATCAGCCCCAGCATTTT	CAISDGQGSNQPQHF
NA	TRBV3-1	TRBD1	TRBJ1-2	TGTGCCAGCAGCTTCCGGGACAGGGGGCTCTATGGCTACACCTTC	CASSFRDRGLYGYTF
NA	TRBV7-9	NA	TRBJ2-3	TGTGCCAGCCGAGGCCCCCGCACAGATACGCAGTATTTT	CASRGPRTDTQYF
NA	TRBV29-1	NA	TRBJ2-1	TGCAGCATTGACTCAGGCTCCTACAATGAGCAGTTCTTC	CSIDSGSYNEQFF
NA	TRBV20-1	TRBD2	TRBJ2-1	TGCAGTGCCCGCACCGGACTAGCGGGAGTAGGAGAGCAGTTCTTC	CSARTGLAGVGEQFF
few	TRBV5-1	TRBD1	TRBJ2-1	TGCGCCAGCAGCAACCGGGACAGTCATGAGCAGTTCTTC	CASSNRDSHEQFF
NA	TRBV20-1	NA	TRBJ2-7	TGCAGTGCTAGTGGGGCTTCCGGGCTTACCTACGAGCAGTACTTC	CSASGASGLTYEQYF
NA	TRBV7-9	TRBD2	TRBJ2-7	TGTGCCAGCAGCCGACTAGCGGGGGACCACTACGAGCAGTACTTC	CASSRLAGDHYEQYF
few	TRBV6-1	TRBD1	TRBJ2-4	TGTGCCAGCAGTGCTGAGGGGACAGGCCAAACAGGCATTCAGTACTTC	CASSAEGTGQTGIQYF
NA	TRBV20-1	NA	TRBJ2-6	TGCAGTGCCTCGGGACCTGGGGCCAACGTCCTGACTTTC	CSASGPGANVLTF
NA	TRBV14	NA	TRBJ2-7	TGTGCCAGCAGCCAAGGAGTAGGATCCCCCTACGAGCAGTACTTC	CASSQGVGSPYEQYF
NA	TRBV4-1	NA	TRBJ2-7	TGCGCCAGCAGCCAAGAGATAGGATACGAGCAGTACTTC	CASSQEIGYEQYF
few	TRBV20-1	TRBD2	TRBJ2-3	TGCAGTGCTAGAGCCGGGGGATGGCGGGGGTCCACAGATACGCAGTATTTT	CSARAGGWRGSTDTQYF
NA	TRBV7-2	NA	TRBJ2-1	TGTGCCGCTCGTTGGGGGTCAAACAATGAGCAGTTCTTC	CAARWGSNNEQFF
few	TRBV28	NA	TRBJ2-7	TGTGCCAGCAGTTTCAGTGCCTACGAGCAGTACTTC	CASSFSAYEQYF
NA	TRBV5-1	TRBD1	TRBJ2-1	TGCGCCAGCAGGCACGGACCGTCTGGGACAGAAGACAATGAGCAGTTCTTC	CASRHGPSGTEDNEQFF
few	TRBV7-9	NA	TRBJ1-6	TGTGCCAGCAGCTTAGACGATAATTCACCCCTCCACTTT	CASSLDDNSPLHF
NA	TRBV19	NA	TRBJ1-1	TGTGCCAGTAGTACCGGGACACCTTACACTGAAGCTTTCTTT	CASSTGTPYTEAFF
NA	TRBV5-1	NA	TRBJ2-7	TGCGCCAGCAGCTTGGGTGGCAAGGGGAACGAGCAGTACTTC	CASSLGGKGNEQYF
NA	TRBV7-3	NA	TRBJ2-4	TGTGCCAGCAGTCTTTCAGGGGGGGAAGAAAACATTCAGTACTTC	CASSLSGGEENIQYF
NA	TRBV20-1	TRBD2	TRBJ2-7	TGCAGTGCTAGCCGACTAGCGGGGGAGCAGTACTTC	CSASRLAGEQYF
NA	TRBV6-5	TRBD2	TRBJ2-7	TGTGCCAGCAGTTACTCGGGCGGGAGGCTTAGCGGCGAGCAGTACTTC	CASSYSGGRLSGEQYF
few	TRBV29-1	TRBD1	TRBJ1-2	TGCAGCGTTTTTTTTCATGGACAGGCTAACTATGGCTACACCTTC	CSVFFHGQANYGYTF
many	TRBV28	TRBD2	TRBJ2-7	TGTGCCAGCAGTGTCCCTTGGACGGGAGGTGATCACGAGCAGTACTTC	CASSVPWTGGDHEQYF
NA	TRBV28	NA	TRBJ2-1	TGTGCCAGCAGTTCAGGCTATGAGCAGTTCTTC	CASSSGYEQFF
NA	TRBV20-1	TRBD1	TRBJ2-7	TGCAGTGCTAGGGAAATGGGACAGGGAGTCTACGAGCAGTACTTC	CSAREMGQGVYEQYF
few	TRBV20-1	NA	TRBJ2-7	TGCAGTGCTAGAGCTAGTTTGTACGAGCAGTACTTC	CSARASLYEQYF
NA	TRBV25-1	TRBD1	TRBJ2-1	TGTGCCAGCAGGAGGGGGCAGAGCTCCTACAATGAGCAGTTCTTC	CASRRGQSSYNEQFF
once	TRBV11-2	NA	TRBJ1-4	TGTGCCAGCAGCTCTCAGGGGGAAAAACTGTTTTTT	CASSSQGEKLFF
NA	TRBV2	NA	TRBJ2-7	TGTGCCAGCAGTCCGGACTTGATTTCCTACGAACAGTACTTC	CASSPDLISYEQYF
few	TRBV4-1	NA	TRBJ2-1	TGCGCCAGCAGCCAGATTCGAAATTCCAATGAGCAGTTCTTC	CASSQIRNSNEQFF
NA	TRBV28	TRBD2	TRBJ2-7	TGTGCCAGCGGATCGAATGCGGGAGTCCCTCGCGAGCAGTACTTC	CASGSNAGVPREQYF
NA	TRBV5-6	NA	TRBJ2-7	TGTGCCAGCAGCTTGGGGACACGCAGTACCTACGAGCAGTACTTC	CASSLGTRSTYEQYF
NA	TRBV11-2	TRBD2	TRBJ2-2	TGTGCCAGCAGCTTAGGGACGGGAGGGCCAGTAAACGCCGGGGAGCTGTTTTTT	CASSLGTGGPVNAGELFF
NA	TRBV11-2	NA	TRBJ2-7	TGTGCCAGCAGCCCCCAACACCTTAACTACGAGCAGTACTTC	CASSPQHLNYEQYF
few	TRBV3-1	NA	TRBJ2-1	TGTGCCAGCAGCCAAGATAGGAGGGGTGAGCAGTTCTTC	CASSQDRRGEQFF
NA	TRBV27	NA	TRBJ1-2	TGTGCCAGCAGTTTGACCGCGGTAAACTATGGCTACACCTTC	CASSLTAVNYGYTF